Listed here are 20 T cell receptor beta chains from one sample, sequenced in a study of PD-1 blockade in classical Hodgkin lymphoma. Every patient had relapsed following autologous stem cell transplantation, and cohorts differed in brentuximab vedotin exposure. The assay was immunoSEQ multiplex PCR, and TCRdb's table has in-frame clones only and misses some. Among roughly 40,000 clones listed, 87% were seen once. Sequencing used peripheral blood mononuclear cells (PBMCs), obtained at baseline. The source is a human donor with classical Hodgkin lymphoma.

The genes are TRBV15 and TRBJ1-2; a weak D match, TRBD1 (5 bases). From germline, CDR1 is LNHNV and CDR2 YYDKDF (reference sequence). The CDR3 runs to 15 residues. The germline V and J ends were trimmed by 0 bases and 7 bases, with 15 bases remaining between them. This CDR3 is CATSRDQYRLLGYTF. In nucleotides, the CDR3 is TGTGCCACCAGCAGAGATCAGTACAGGCTCCTTGGCTACACCTTC.

V gene TRBV6-5 combines with J gene TRBJ2-1; D is possibly TRBD1 (6 bases). This CDR3 has 13 amino acids. Trimming left V 5 bases short and J 5 bases short, with 10 bases between. Germline values: CDR1 MNHEY, CDR2 SVGAGI. CDR3 sequence: CASSHTGNNEQFF. As DNA, the CDR3 is TGTGCCAGCAGTCACACAGGGAACAATGAGCAGTTCTTC.

V gene TRBV6-4 combines with J gene TRBJ1-2; D remains ambiguous. Germline CDR1 MRHNA, CDR2 SNTAGT. CDR3 length: 13 amino acids. Trimming stripped 6 bases from V and 6 bases from J, with 14 bases between. The CDR3 reads CASRKQPGDGYTF. CDR3 nucleotide sequence: TGTGCCAGCAGAAAACAGCCCGGGGATGGCTACACCTTC.

The chain carries TRBV4-2 and TRBJ2-1, with a tentative D call TRBD2 (5 bases). From germline, CDR1 is LGHNA and CDR2 YNFKEQ. This CDR3 contains 16 residues. The V and J ends lost 0 bases and 8 bases respectively, with 17 bases between them. In DNA form, the CDR3 reads TGTGCCAGCAGCCAAGATCAGAGGAGGCCTACAGATGAGCAGTTCTTC. Translated: CASSQDQRRPTDEQFF.

The genes are TRBV2 and TRBJ2-5; 7 bases match TRBD1. CDR3 size: 15 residues. Per germline, CDR1 SNHLY and CDR2 FYNNEI. Trimming removed 8 bases from V and 2 bases from J; junction bases left unmatched: 11. The CDR3 bases are TGTGCCAGCTGCTTACAACCGGGACAGCAAGAGACCCAGTACTTC. Protein product: CASCLQPGQQETQYF.

The genes are TRBV5-1 and TRBJ2-1; D may be TRBD2 (5 bases). The CDR3 sequence is 13 residues long. Germline assignment: CDR1 SGHRS and CDR2 YFSETQ. V gave up 0 bases and J gave up 5 bases, with 6 bases separating them. This CDR3 reads CASSLVLDNEQFF. DNA of the CDR3: TGCGCCAGCAGCTTGGTACTAGACAATGAGCAGTTCTTC.

The V and J genes are TRBV27 and TRBJ1-1; 9 nucleotides align to TRBD1. CDR3 length: 15 amino acids. CDR1 MNHEY and CDR2 SMNVEV come from the germline V gene (reference sequence). After removal of 5 bases from V and 1 base from J, the junction contained 5 bases not matched to a gene. The CDR3 coding sequence is TGTGCCAGCAGTCTGGGGGACAGGGCGAACACTGAAGCTTTCTTT. It is translated as CASSLGDRANTEAFF.

The chain links TRBV7-6 to TRBJ1-2; D remains ambiguous. V was shortened by 3 bases and J by 3 bases, with 17 bases between the two germline ends. The CDR3 covers 16 residues. Germline V gene lookup returns CDR1 SGHVS and CDR2 FNYEAQ. The chain's CDR3 is CASSFASVGGDYGYTF. The CDR3, as DNA: TGTGCCAGCAGCTTCGCCTCAGTGGGAGGTGACTATGGCTACACCTTC. The full variable domain, in which reference TRBV7-6 and TRBJ1-2 provide the parts outside the CDR3, is GAGVSQSPRYKVTKRGQDVALRCDPISGHVSLYWYRQALGQGPEFLTYFNYEAQQDKSGLPNDRFSAERPEGSISTLTIQRTEQRDSAMYRCASSFASVGGDYGYTFGSGTRLTVV.

The chain recombines TRBV6-1 with TRBJ2-7; the match to TRBD2 covers 7 bases. Per the germline V gene, CDR1 is MNHNS and CDR2 is SASEGT. There are 15 residues in the CDR3. J lost 4 bases, V lost 2 bases, and 8 bases had no gene match. The chain's CDR3 is CASSELRDYPYEQYF. CDR3 sequence (DNA): TGTGCCAGCAGTGAATTGCGGGACTACCCATACGAGCAGTACTTC.

This chain joins TRBV19 and TRBJ2-1; possible D gene TRBD1, 6 bases. V lost 2 bases to trimming and J lost 1 base, with 18 bases between them. This CDR3 contains 18 residues. Germline-derived CDR1 and CDR2 are LNHDA and SQIVND (reference sequence). This chain's CDR3 is CASSIPFQGTPSYNEQFF. CDR3 nucleotide sequence: TGTGCCAGTAGTATACCCTTCCAGGGGACACCATCCTACAATGAGCAGTTCTTC.

The chain is built from TRBV19 and TRBJ1-3; D is possibly TRBD1 (5 bases). The CDR3 has 18 residues. With 2 bases removed from V and 0 bases from J, the gap between germline ends came to 17 bases. Germline V lookup: CDR1 LNHDA, CDR2 SQIVND (reference sequence). The CDR3 coding sequence is TGTGCCAGTAGTATATCCCAGGGACTTGCAGACTCTGGAAACACCATATATTTT. This codes for CASSISQGLADSGNTIYF.

J is TRBJ1-1 and V is TRBV2; 11 nucleotides align to TRBD1. Unmatched junction bases numbered 5, after V lost 6 bases and J lost 2 bases. Germline V gene sequence: CDR1 SNHLY, CDR2 FYNNEI. This CDR3 contains 15 residues. The CDR3 DNA follows: TGTGCCAGCAGCGGACAGGGGGCGCGTAACACTGAAGCTTTCTTT. Translating gives CASSGQGARNTEAFF.

The J gene is TRBJ2-3, the V gene TRBV4-3; 11 bases are shared with TRBD2. The CDR3 runs 19 residues. Germline V gives CDR1 LGHNA, CDR2 YSLEER. With 0 bases clipped from V and 4 bases from J, the junction kept 12 bases outside the gene matches. The CDR3 bases are TGCGCCAGCAGCCAAGATCCACCCGGTCTAGCGGGAGGTTCAGATACGCAGTATTTT. This translates into CASSQDPPGLAGGSDTQYF.

This rearrangement joins TRBV5-6 to TRBJ1-3; no clear D. Germline CDR1 SGHDT, CDR2 YYEEEE. The CDR3 totals 15 residues. Trimming shortened V by 2 bases and J by 0 bases, and 9 bases separated the two germline ends. This CDR3 is CASSFGFSSGNTIYF. The CDR3 DNA sequence: TGTGCCAGCAGCTTTGGATTTAGCTCTGGAAACACCATATATTTT. The variable domain in full, with the rest retrieved from reference TRBV5-6 and TRBJ1-3, is DAGVTQSPTHLIKTRGQQVTLRCSPKSGHDTVSWYQQALGQGPQFIFQYYEEEERQRGNFPDRFSGHQFPNYSSELNVNALLLGDSALYLCASSFGFSSGNTIYFGEGSWLTVV.

With respect to this clone: The junction departs from the called germline gene at one end, perhaps through a read error. The chain joins TRBV10-2 to TRBJ2-7; TRBD1 matches 7 bases. This CDR3 spans 13 amino acids. Looked up from germline, CDR1 is WSHSY and CDR2 is SAAADI. CDR3 loop: CASTEGQYYEQYF. The CDR3 DNA follows: TGCGCCAGCACTGAGGGACAGTACTACGAGCAGTACTTC.

CDR3 nucleotides: TGTGCCAGCAGCTTTCCGCGGGAATCTAACTATGGCTACACCTTC. It encodes CASSFPRESNYGYTF. The chain combines TRBV7-9 with TRBJ1-2; D unclear. CDR1 and CDR2 from the germline V gene are SEHNR and FQNEAQ (reference sequence). With 3 bases removed from V and 0 bases from J, the gap between germline ends came to 11 bases. CDR3 length: 15 residues. The variable domain in full, with the rest retrieved from reference TRBV7-9 and TRBJ1-2, is DTGVSQNPRHKITKRGQNVTFRCDPISEHNRLYWYRQTLGQGPEFLTYFQNEAQLEKSRLLSDRFSAERPKGSFSTLEIQRTEQGDSAMYLCASSFPRESNYGYTFGSGTRLTVV.

The rearrangement joins TRBV14 to TRBJ2-1; D is undetermined. The CDR3 sequence is 16 residues long. Per the germline V gene, CDR1 is SGHDN and CDR2 is FVKESK. V was pared by 2 bases and J by 4 bases, with 15 bases between. The CDR3 loop reads CASSQLASLVYNEQFF. CDR3 coding DNA: TGTGCCAGCAGCCAACTTGCCTCTTTGGTTTACAATGAGCAGTTCTTC.

About this clone itself: The junction and the germline gene differ at one end; a read error may be behind it. The gene calls are TRBV19 and TRBJ1-6; D perhaps matches TRBD1 (5 bases). The CDR3 consists of 17 residues. CDR1 is LNHDA and CDR2 is SQIVND in the germline V gene (reference sequence). In DNA form, the CDR3 reads TGTGCCAGTAGTGTAGACACCCTCGACAGTAGCAATTCACCCCTCCACTTT. Translating it yields CASSVDTLDSSNSPLHF.

This clone showed up just a few times. The chain links TRBV5-1 to TRBJ2-1; TRBD1 agrees at 8 bases. From germline, CDR1 is SGHRS and CDR2 YFSETQ. V gave up 0 bases and J gave up 7 bases; unmatched junction bases: 15. The length of the CDR3 is 18 residues. The CDR3 bases are TGCGCCAGCAGCTTGGCGCCAGGGGGCGGGGTTCTCGGGAATGAGCAGTTCTTC. Translated: CASSLAPGGGVLGNEQFF.

Points on this clone: The sample holds other DNA sequences that translate to the same CDR3. The V gene is TRBV5-1, the J gene TRBJ2-7; D unresolved. This CDR3 is 14 amino acids long. Germline V gene data show CDR1 as SGHRS and CDR2 as YFSETQ. V gave up 1 base and J gave up 4 bases, with 12 bases separating them. CDR3 sequence: CASSLMSVGYEQYF. In DNA form, the CDR3 reads TGCGCCAGCAGCTTGATGAGCGTCGGTTACGAGCAGTACTTC.